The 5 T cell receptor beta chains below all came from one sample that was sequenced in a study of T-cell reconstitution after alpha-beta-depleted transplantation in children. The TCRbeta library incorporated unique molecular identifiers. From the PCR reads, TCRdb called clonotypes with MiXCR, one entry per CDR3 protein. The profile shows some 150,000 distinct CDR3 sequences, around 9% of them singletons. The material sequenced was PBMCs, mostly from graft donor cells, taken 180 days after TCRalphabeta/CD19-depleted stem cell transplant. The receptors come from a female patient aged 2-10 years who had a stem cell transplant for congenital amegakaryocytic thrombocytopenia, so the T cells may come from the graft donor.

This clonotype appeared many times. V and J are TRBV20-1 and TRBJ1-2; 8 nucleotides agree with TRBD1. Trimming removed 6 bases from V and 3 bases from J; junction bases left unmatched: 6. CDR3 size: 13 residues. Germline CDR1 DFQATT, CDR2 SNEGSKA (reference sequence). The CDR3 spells CSAPSTGDYGYTF. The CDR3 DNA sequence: TGCAGTGCGCCTTCGACAGGGGACTATGGCTACACCTTC.

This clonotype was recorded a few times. CDR3 DNA sequence: TGTGCCAGCGAGGGGACTAGCACAGATACGCAGTATTTT. Translation gives CASEGTSTDTQYF. This rearrangement joins TRBV2 to TRBJ2-3; TRBD2 might be the D (6 bases). V lost 8 bases and J 0 bases, leaving 9 bases between the germline ends. Germline CDR1 is SNHLY and CDR2 is FYNNEI. The CDR3 has 13 residues.

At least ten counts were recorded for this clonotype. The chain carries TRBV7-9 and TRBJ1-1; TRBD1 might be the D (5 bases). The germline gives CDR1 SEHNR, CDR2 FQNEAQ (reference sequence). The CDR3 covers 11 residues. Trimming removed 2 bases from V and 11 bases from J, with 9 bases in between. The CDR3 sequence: CASSLPGSAFF. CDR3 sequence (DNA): TGTGCCAGCAGCTTACCAGGGTCGGCTTTCTTT. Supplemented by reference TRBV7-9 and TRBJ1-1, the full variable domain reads DTGVSQNPRHKITKRGQNVTFRCDPISEHNRLYWYRQTLGQGPEFLTYFQNEAQLEKSRLLSDRFSAERPKGSFSTLEIQRTEQGDSAMYLCASSLPGSAFFGQGTRLTVV.

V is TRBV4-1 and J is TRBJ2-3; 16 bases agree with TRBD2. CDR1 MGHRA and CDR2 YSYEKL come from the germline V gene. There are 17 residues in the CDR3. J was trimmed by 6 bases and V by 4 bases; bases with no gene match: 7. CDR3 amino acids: CASSRRGLAGGKDTQYF. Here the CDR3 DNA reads TGCGCCAGCAGCCGCCGGGGACTAGCGGGGGGGAAGGATACGCAGTATTTT.

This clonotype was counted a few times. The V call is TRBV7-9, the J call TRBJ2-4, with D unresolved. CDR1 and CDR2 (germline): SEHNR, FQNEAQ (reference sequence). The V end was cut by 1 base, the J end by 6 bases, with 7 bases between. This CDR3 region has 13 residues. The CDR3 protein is CASSLEPSNIQYF. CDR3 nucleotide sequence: TGTGCCAGCAGCTTAGAGCCGTCAAACATTCAGTACTTC.